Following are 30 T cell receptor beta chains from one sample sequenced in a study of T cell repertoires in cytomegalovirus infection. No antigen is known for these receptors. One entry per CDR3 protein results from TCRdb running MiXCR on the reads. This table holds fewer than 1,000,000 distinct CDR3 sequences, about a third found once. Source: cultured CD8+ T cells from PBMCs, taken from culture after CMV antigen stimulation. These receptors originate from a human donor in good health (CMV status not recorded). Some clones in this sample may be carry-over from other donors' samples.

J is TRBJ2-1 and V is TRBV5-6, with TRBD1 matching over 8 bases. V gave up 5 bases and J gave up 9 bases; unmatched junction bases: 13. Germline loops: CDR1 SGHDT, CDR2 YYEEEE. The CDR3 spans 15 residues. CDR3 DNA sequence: TGTGCCAGCAGTCGTGGACAGGGTAGAGATCGTGAGCAGTTCTTC. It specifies CASSRGQGRDREQFF.

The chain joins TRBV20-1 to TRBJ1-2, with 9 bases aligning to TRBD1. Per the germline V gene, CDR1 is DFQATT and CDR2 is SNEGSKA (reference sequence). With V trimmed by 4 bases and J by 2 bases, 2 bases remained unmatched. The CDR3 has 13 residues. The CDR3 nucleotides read TGCAGTGCTACGGGGACAGGGAACTATGGCTACACCTTC. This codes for CSATGTGNYGYTF.

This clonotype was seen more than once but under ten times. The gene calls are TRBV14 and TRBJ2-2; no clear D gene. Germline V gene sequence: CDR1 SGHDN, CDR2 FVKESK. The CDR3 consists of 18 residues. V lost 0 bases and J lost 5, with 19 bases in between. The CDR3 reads CASSQDPPITIWTGELFF. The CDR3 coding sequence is TGTGCCAGCAGCCAAGACCCGCCGATAACAATTTGGACCGGGGAGCTGTTTTTT.

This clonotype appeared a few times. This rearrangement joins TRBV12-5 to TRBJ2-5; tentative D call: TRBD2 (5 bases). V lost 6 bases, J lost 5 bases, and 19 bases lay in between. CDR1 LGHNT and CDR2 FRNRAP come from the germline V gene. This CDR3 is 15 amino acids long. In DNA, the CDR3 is TGTGCTAGTGGACCCGGACTGGAATCGAGGGAGACCCAGTACTTC. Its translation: CASGPGLESRETQYF.

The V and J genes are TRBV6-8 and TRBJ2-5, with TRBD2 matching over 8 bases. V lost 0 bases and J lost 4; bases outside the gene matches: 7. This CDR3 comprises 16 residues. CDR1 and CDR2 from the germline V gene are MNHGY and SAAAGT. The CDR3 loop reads CASSYSDGGAGETQYF. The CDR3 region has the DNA TGTGCCAGCAGTTACTCGGACGGGGGGGCCGGAGAGACCCAGTACTTC.

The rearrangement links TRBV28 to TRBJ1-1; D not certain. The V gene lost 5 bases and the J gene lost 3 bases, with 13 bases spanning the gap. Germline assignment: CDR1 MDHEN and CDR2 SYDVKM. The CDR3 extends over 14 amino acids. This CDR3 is CASSEVSPDTEAFF. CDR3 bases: TGTGCCAGCAGTGAAGTCTCCCCTGACACTGAAGCTTTCTTT.

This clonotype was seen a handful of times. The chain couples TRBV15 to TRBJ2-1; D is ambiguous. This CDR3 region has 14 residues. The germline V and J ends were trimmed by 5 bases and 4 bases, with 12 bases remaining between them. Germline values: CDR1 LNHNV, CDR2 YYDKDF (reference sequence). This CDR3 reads CATSPDRQYNEQFF. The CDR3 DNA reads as TGTGCCACCAGCCCGGACCGCCAATACAATGAGCAGTTCTTC.

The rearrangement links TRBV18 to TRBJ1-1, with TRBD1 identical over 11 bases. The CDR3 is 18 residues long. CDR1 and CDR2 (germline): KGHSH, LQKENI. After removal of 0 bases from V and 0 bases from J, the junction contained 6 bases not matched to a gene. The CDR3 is CASSPPGTGGRVNTEAFF. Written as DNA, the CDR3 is TGTGCCAGCTCACCACCCGGGACAGGGGGTAGGGTGAACACTGAAGCTTTCTTT. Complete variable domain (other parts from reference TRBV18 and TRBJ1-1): NAGVMQNPRHLVRRRGQEARLRCSPMKGHSHVYWYRQLPEEGLKFMVYLQKENIIDESGMPKERFSAEFPKEGPSILRIQQVVRGDSAAYFCASSPPGTGGRVNTEAFFGQGTRLTVV.

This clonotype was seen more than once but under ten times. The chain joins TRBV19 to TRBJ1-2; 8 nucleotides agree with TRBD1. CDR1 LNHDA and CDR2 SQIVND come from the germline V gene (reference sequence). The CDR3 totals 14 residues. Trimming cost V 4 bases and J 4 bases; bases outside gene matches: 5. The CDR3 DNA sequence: TGTGCCAGTAGTACCCAGGGGGCGACCTATGGCTACACCTTC. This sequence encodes CASSTQGATYGYTF.

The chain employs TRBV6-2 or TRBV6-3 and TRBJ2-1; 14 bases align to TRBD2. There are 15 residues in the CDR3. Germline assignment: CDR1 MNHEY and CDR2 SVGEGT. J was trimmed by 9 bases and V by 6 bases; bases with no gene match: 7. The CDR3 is CASRGGTSGGAEQFF. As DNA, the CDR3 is TGTGCCAGCAGAGGAGGGACTAGCGGGGGAGCTGAGCAGTTCTTC.

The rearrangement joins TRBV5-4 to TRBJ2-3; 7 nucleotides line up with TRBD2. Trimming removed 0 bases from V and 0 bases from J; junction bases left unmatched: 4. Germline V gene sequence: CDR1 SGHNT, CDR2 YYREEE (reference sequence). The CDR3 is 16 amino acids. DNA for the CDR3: TGTGCCAGCAGCTTGGCCCTTAGCGGGAGCACAGATACGCAGTATTTT. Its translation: CASSLALSGSTDTQYF. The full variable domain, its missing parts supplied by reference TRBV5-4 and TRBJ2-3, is ETGVTQSPTHLIKTRGQQVTLRCSSQSGHNTVSWYQQALGQGPQFIFQYYREEENGRGNFPPRFSGLQFPNYSSELNVNALELDDSALYLCASSLALSGSTDTQYFGPGTRLTVL.

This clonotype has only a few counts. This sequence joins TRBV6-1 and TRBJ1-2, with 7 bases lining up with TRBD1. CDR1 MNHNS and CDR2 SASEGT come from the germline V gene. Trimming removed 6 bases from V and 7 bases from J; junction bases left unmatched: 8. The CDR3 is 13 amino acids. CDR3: CASSTGTAGGYTF. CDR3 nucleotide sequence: TGTGCCAGCAGCACCGGGACAGCTGGTGGCTACACCTTC.

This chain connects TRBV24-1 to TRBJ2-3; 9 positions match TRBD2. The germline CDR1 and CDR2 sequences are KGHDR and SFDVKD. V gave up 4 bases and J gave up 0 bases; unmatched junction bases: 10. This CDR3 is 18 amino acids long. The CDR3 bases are TGTGCCACCAGTGACCCTAGCGGGGCGCGCCCCAGCACAGATACGCAGTATTTT. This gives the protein CATSDPSGARPSTDTQYF.

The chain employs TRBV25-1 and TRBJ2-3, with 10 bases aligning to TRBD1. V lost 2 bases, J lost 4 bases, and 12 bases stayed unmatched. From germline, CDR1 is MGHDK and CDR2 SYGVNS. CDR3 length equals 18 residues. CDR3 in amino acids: CASSEKVWTGGPADTQYF. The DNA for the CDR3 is TGTGCCAGCAGTGAAAAGGTATGGACAGGGGGTCCCGCAGATACGCAGTATTTT.

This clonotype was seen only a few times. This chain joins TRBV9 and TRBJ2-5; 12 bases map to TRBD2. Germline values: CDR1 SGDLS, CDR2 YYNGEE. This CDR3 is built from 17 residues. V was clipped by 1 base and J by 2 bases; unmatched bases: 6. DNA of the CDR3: TGTGCCAGCAGCGTATCCCTAGCGGGGGGGCAGCAAGAGACCCAGTACTTC. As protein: CASSVSLAGGQQETQYF.

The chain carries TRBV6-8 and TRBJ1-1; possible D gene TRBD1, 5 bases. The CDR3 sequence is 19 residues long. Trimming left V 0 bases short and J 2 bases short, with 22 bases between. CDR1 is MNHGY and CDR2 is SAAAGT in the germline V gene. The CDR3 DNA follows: TGTGCCAGCAGTTACTCGTTGATAGACCGGGACGGACAAAACACTGAAGCTTTCTTT. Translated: CASSYSLIDRDGQNTEAFF.

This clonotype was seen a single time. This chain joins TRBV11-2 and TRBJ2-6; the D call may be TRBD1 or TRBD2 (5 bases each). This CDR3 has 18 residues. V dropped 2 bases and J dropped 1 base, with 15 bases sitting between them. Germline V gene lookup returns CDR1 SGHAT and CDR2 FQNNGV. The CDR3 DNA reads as TGTGCCAGCAGCTTATGGGGGAAGGACCCGTCTGGGGCCAACGTCCTGACTTTC. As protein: CASSLWGKDPSGANVLTF.

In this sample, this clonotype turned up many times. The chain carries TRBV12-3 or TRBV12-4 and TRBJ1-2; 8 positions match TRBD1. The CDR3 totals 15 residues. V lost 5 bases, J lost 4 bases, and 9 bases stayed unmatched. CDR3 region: CASSRRTGSLYGYTF. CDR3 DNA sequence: TGTGCCAGCAGTAGGCGGACAGGGTCTCTCTATGGCTACACCTTC.

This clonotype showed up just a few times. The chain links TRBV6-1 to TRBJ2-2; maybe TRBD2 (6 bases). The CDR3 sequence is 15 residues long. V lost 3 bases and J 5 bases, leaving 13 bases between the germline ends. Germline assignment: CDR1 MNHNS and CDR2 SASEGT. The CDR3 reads CASSELRRETGELFF. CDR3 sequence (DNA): TGTGCCAGCAGTGAGCTCCGGAGGGAAACCGGGGAGCTGTTTTTT.

In DNA form, the CDR3 reads TGTGCCACTTCTACCCGGGACAGGGATTATGGAGATACGCAGTATTTT. Its protein product is CATSTRDRDYGDTQYF. V gene TRBV27 combines with J gene TRBJ2-3; 9 positions agree with TRBD1. The ends lost 10 bases at V and 5 bases at J; junction bases unmatched: 16. The CDR3 spans 16 residues. Germline V lookup: CDR1 MNHEY, CDR2 SMNVEV (reference sequence).

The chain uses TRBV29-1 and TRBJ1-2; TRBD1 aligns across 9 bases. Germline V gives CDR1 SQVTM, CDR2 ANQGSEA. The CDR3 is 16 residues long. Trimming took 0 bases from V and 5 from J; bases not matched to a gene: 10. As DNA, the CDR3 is TGCAGCGTTGAAGATGGTACCAACAGGGGGCTATATGGCTACACCTTC. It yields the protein CSVEDGTNRGLYGYTF.

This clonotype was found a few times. The CDR3 loop reads CASSPGGQGEQYV. The CDR3 coding sequence is TGTGCCAGCAGCCCAGGGGGACAGGGTGAGCAGTACGTC. This chain links TRBV27 with TRBJ2-7; 9 nucleotides match TRBD1. From germline, CDR1 is MNHEY and CDR2 SMNVEV (reference sequence). J lost 7 bases, V lost 6 bases, and 7 bases had no gene match. The CDR3 is 13 amino acids.

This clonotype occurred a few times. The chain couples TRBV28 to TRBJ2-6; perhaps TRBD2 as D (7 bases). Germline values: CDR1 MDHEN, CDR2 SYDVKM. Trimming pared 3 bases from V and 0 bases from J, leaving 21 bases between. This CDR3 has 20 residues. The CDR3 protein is CASSFFGGRIVSSGANVLTF. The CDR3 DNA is TGTGCCAGCAGTTTTTTCGGGGGGCGCATAGTTTCCTCTGGGGCCAACGTCCTGACTTTC.

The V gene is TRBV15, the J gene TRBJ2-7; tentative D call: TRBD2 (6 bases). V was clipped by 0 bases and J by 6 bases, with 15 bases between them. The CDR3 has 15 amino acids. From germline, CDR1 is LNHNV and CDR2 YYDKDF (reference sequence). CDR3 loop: CATSRDRALGGEQYV. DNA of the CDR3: TGTGCCACCAGCAGAGACAGGGCCCTCGGGGGCGAGCAGTACGTC.

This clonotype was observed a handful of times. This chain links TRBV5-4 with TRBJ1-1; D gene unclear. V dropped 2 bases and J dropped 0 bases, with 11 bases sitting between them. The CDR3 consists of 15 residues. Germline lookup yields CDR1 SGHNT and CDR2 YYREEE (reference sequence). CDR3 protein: CASSFNNNLNTEAFF. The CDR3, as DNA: TGTGCCAGCAGCTTTAATAACAACTTGAACACTGAAGCTTTCTTT.

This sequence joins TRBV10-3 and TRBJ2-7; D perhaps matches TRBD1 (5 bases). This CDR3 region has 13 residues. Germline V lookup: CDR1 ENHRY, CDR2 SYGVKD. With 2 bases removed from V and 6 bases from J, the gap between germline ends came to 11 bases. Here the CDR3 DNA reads TGTGCCATCAGTGAGGGGGCCGGTCCCGAGCAGTACGTC. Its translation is CAISEGAGPEQYV.

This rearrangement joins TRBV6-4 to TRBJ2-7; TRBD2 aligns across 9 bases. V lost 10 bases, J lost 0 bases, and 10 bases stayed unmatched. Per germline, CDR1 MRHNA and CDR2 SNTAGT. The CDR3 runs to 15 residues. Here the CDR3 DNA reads TGTGCCACAAAGCAAAAAGCGGGGGGCTCCTACGAGCAGTACTTC. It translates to CATKQKAGGSYEQYF.

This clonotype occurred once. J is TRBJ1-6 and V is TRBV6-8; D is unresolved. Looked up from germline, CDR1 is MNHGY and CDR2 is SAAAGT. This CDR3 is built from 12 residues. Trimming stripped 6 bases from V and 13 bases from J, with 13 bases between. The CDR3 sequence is CASSFVGNPLHF. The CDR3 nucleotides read TGTGCCAGCAGCTTTGTAGGGAATCCCCTCCACTTT.

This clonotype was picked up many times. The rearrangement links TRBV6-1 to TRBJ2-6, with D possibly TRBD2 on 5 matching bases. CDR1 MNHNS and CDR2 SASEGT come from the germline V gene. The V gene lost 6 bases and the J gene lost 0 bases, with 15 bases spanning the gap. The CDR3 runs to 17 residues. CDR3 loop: CASRTGRTYSGANVLTF. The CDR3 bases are TGTGCCAGCAGAACTGGACGGACTTACTCTGGGGCCAACGTCCTGACTTTC.

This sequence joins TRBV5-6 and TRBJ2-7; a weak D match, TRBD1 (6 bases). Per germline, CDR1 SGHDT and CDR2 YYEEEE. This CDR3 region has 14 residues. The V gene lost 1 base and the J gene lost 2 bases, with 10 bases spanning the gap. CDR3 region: CASSLSGQTYEQYV. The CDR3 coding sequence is TGTGCCAGCAGCTTGTCGGGACAAACCTACGAGCAGTACGTC.